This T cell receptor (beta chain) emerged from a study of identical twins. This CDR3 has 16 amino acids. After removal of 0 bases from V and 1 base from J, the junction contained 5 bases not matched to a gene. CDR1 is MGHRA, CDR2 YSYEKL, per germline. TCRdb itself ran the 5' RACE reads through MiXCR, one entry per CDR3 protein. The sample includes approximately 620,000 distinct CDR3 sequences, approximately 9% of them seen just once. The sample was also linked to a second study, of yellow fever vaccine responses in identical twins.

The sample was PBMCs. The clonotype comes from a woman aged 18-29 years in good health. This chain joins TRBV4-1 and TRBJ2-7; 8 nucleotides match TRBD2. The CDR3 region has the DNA TGCGCCAGCAGCCAAGATAGTTCGGGGGGGTCCTACGAGCAGTACTTC. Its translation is CASSQDSSGGSYEQYF.